The table lists the clone carrying this T cell receptor beta chain with many counts. What it recognizes is unknown. This CDR3 spans 11 amino acids. Trimming pared 2 bases from V and 10 bases from J, leaving 6 bases between. Germline CDR1 LGHDT, CDR2 YNNKEL (reference sequence). The data originate from a study of T cells after yellow fever vaccination. Overall study context: Fractions of limited cellularity were prepared by means of SMART-Seq v4 Ultra Low Input. Regarding the study as a whole: The appearance of a small share of clonotypes in both CD4 and CD8 compartments was observed. Most primary-vaccination clones reappeared after the booster (about 97% CD4, about 90% CD8).

TCRdb fed the 5' RACE reads into MiXCR, producing one record per CDR3 protein. Of about 400,000 distinct CDR3 sequences detected, about 6% appear once; the ten largest clones hold approximately 15%. This chain joins TRBV3-1 and TRBJ2-1; TRBD2 might be the D (5 bases). Material: PBMCs, obtained 5 days after the yellow fever booster vaccination. The sequence came from a man younger than 40 who received the YFV17D yellow fever vaccine. CDR3 sequence (DNA): TGTGCCAGCAGCCAATGGAGGGAGCAGTTCTTC. This encodes CASSQWREQFF.